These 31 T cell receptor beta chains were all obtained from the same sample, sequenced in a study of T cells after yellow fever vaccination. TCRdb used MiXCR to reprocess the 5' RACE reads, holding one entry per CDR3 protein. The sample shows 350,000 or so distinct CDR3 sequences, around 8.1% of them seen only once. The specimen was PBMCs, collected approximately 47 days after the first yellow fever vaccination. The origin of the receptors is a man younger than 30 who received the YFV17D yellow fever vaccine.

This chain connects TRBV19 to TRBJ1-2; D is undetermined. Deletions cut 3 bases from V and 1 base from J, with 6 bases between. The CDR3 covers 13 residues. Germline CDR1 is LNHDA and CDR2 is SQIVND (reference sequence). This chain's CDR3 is CASSIGVNYGYTF. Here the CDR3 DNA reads TGTGCCAGTAGTATCGGAGTTAACTATGGCTACACCTTC. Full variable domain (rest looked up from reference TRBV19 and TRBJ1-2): DGGITQSPKYLFRKEGQNVTLSCEQNLNHDAMYWYRQDPGQGLRLIYYSQIVNDFQKGDIAEGYSVSREKKESFPLTVTSAQKNPTAFYLCASSIGVNYGYTFGSGTRLTVV.

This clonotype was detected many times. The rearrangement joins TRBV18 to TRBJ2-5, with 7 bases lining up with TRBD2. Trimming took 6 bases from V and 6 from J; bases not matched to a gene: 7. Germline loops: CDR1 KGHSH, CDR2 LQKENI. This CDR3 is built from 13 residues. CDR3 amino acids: CASSPGLEQTQYF. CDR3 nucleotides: TGTGCCAGCTCGCCAGGACTAGAGCAGACCCAGTACTTC.

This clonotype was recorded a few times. CDR3 bases: TGTGCCAGCAGCGTAGATTGGGCAGCTAACTATGGCTACACCTTC. Amino acids: CASSVDWAANYGYTF. V and J are TRBV9 and TRBJ1-2; D gene unclear. The CDR3 loop spans 15 amino acids. The V and J ends lost 0 bases and 0 bases respectively, with 9 bases between them. Per germline, CDR1 SGDLS and CDR2 YYNGEE.

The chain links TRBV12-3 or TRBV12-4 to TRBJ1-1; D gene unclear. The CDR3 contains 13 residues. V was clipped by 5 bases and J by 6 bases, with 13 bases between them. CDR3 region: CASSLTVYSEAFF. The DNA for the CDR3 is TGTGCCAGCAGTCTCACAGTCTATTCTGAAGCTTTCTTT.

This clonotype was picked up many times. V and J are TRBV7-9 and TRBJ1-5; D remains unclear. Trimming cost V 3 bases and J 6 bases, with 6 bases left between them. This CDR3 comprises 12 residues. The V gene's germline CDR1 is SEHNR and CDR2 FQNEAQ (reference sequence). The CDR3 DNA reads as TGTGCCAGCAGCTTCGGTGGTCAGCCCCAGCATTTT. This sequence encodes CASSFGGQPQHF.

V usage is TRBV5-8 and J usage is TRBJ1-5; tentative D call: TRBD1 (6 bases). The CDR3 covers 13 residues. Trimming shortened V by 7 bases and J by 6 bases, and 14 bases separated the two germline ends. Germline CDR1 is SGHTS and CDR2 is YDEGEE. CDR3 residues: CASGSRGGQPQHF. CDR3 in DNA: TGTGCCAGCGGGAGCAGGGGCGGTCAGCCCCAGCATTTT.

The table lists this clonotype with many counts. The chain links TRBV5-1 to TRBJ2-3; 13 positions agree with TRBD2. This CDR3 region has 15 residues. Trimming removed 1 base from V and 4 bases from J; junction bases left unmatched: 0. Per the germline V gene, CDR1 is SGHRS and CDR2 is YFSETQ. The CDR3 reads CASSLTSGGADTQYF. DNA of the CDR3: TGCGCCAGCAGCTTGACTAGCGGGGGGGCAGATACGCAGTATTTT. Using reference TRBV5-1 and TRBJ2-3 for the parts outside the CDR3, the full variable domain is KAGVTQTPRYLIKTRGQQVTLSCSPISGHRSVSWYQQTPGQGLQFLFEYFSETQRNKGNFPGRFSGRQFSNSRSEMNVSTLELGDSALYLCASSLTSGGADTQYFGPGTRLTVL.

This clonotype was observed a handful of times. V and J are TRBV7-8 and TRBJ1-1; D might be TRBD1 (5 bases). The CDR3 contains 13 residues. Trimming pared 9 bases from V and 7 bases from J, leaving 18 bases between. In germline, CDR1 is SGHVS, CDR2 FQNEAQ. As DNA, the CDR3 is TGTGCCAGTGGGGCGGCGGGGAAGCTTGAAGCTTTCTTT. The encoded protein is CASGAAGKLEAFF.

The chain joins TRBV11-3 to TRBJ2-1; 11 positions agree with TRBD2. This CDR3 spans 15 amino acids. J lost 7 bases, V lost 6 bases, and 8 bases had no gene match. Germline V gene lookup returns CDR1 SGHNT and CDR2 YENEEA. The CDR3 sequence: CASSSRLAGYNEQFF. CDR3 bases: TGTGCCAGCAGTAGTCGACTAGCGGGATATAATGAGCAGTTCTTC.

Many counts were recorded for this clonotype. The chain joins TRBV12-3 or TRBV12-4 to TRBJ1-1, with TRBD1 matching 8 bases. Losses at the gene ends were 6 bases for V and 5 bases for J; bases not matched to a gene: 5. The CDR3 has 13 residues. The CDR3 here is CASRQGAGTEAFF. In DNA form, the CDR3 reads TGTGCCAGCAGGCAGGGGGCTGGGACTGAAGCTTTCTTT.

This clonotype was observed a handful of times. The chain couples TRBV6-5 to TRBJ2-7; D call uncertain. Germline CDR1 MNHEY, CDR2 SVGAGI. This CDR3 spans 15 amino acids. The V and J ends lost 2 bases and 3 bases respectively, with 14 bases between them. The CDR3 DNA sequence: TGTGCCAGCAGTTACCGCGGCGTAGGATTCTACGAGCAGTACTTC. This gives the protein CASSYRGVGFYEQYF.

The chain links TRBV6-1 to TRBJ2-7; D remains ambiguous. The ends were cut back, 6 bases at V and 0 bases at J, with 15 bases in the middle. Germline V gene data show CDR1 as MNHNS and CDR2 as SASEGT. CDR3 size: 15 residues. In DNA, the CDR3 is TGTGCCAGCAGATCAGACTTAATCAGCTCCTACGAGCAGTACGTC. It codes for CASRSDLISSYEQYV.

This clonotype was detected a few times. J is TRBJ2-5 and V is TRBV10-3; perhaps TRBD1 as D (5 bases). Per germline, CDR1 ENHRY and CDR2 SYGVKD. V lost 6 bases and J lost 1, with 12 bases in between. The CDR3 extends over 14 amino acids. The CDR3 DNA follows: TGTGCCATCAGAATAACAGGAACCCAAGAGACCCAGTACTTC. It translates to CAIRITGTQETQYF.

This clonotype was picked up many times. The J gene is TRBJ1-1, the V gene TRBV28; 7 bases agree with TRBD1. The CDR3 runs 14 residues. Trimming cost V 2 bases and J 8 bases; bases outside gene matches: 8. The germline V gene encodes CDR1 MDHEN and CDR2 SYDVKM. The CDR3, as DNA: TGTGCCAGCAGTTTAGGCGGGGACAGCGAGGAAGCTTTCTTT. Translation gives CASSLGGDSEEAFF.

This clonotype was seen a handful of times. The chain's CDR3 is CASSMDTGNTIYF. The CDR3 nucleotides read TGCGCCAGCAGCATGGACACTGGAAACACCATATATTTT. V and J are TRBV4-3 and TRBJ1-3, with D perhaps matching TRBD1 (5 bases). The CDR3 has 13 amino acids. In germline, CDR1 is LGHNA, CDR2 YSLEER. With 5 bases removed from V and 2 bases from J, the gap between germline ends came to 7 bases.

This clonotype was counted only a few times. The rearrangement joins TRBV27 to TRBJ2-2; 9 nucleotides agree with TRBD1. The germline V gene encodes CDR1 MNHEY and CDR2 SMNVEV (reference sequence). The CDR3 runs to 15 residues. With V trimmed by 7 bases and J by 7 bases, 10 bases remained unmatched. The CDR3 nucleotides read TGTGCCAGCACCCACACAGGGGGCGCGGTCGGGGAGCTGTTTTTT. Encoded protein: CASTHTGGAVGELFF.

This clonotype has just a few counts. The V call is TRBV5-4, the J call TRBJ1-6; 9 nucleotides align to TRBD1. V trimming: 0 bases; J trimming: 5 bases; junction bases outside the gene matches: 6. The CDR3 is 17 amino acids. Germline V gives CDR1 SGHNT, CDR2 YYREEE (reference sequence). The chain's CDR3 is CASSLAQGTGNNSPLHF. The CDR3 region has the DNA TGTGCCAGCAGCTTGGCCCAGGGGACAGGGAATAATTCACCCCTCCACTTT.

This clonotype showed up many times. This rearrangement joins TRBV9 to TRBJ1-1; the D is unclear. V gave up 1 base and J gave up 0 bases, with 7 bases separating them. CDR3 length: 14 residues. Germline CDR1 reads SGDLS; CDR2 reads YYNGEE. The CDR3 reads CASSVSGMNTEAFF. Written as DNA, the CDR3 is TGTGCCAGCAGCGTATCCGGAATGAACACTGAAGCTTTCTTT.

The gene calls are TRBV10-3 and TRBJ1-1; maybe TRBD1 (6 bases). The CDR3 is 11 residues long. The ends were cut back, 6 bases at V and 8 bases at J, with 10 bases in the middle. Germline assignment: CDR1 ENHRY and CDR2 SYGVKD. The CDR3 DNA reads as TGTGCCATCAGGGGGGGCAAGGAAGCTTTCTTT. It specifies CAIRGGKEAFF.

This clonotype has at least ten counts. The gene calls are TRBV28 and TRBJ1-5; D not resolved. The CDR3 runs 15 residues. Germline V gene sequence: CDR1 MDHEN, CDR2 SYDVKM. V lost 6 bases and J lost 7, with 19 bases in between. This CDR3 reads CASSPSGRSGQPQHF. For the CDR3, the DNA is TGTGCCAGCAGCCCCTCGGGCAGGTCGGGACAGCCCCAGCATTTT.

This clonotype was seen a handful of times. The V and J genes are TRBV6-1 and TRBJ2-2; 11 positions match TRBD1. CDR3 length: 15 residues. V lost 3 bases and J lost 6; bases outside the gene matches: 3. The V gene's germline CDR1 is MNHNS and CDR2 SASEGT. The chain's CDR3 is CASSDPGQGAGELFF. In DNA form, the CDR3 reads TGTGCCAGCAGTGACCCGGGACAGGGGGCCGGGGAGCTGTTTTTT.

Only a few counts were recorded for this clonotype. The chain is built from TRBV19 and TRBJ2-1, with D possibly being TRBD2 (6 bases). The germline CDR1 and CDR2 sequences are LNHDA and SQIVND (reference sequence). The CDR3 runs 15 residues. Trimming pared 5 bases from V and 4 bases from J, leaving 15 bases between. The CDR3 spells CASSLTAAGYNEQFF. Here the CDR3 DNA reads TGTGCCAGTAGTCTCACAGCGGCGGGATACAATGAGCAGTTCTTC. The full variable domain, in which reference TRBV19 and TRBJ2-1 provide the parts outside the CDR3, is DGGITQSPKYLFRKEGQNVTLSCEQNLNHDAMYWYRQDPGQGLRLIYYSQIVNDFQKGDIAEGYSVSREKKESFPLTVTSAQKNPTAFYLCASSLTAAGYNEQFFGPGTRLTVL.

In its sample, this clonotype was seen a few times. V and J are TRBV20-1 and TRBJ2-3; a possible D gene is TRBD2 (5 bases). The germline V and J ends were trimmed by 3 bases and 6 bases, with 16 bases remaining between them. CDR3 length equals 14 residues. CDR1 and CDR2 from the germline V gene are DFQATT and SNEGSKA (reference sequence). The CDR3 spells CSARRVGLGDTQYF. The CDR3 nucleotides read TGCAGTGCTAGGAGGGTAGGGTTAGGGGATACGCAGTATTTT.

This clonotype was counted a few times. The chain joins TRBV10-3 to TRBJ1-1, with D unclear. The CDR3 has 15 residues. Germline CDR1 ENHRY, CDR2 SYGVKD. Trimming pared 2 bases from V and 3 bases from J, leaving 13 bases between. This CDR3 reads CAISEPTMVHTEAFF. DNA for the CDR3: TGTGCCATCAGTGAGCCGACCATGGTTCACACTGAAGCTTTCTTT.

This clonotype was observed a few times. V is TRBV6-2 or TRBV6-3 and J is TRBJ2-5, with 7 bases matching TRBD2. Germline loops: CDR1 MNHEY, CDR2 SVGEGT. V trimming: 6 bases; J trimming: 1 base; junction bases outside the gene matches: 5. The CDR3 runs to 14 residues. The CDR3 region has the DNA TGTGCCAGCAGGAGGCCTAGCGGCCAAGAGACCCAGTACTTC. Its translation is CASRRPSGQETQYF.

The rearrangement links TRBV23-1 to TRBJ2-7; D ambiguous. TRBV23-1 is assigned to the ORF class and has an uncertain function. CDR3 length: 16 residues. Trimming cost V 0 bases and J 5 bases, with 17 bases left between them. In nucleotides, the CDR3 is TGCGCCAGCAGTCAATCGATGACCCCAAAGCGACACGAGCAGTACTTC. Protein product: CASSQSMTPKRHEQYF.

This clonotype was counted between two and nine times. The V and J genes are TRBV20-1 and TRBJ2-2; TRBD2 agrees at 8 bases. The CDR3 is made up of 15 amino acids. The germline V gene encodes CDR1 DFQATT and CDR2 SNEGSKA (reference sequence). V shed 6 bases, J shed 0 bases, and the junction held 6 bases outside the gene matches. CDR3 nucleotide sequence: TGCAGTGCCCCCCGTAGCGGGGCGAACACCGGGGAGCTGTTTTTT. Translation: CSAPRSGANTGELFF.

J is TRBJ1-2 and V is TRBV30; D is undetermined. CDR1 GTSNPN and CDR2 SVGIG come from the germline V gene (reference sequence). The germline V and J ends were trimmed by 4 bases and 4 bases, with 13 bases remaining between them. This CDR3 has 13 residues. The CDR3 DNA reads TGTGCCTGGAAATATCCGTACTCCTATGGCTACACCTTC. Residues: CAWKYPYSYGYTF.

The CDR3 DNA reads as TGTGCCAGCAGTTACTCGTATATAGCCAAAAACATTCAGTACTTC. Residues: CASSYSYIAKNIQYF. The chain uses TRBV6-2 or TRBV6-3 and TRBJ2-4; D ambiguous. This CDR3 has 15 amino acids. The germline V gene has CDR1 MNHEY and CDR2 SVGEGT. The V and J ends lost 0 bases and 0 bases respectively, with 6 bases between them.

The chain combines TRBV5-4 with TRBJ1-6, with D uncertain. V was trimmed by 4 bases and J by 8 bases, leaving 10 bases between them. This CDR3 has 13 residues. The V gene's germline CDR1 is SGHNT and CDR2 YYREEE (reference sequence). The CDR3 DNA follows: TGTGCCAGCAGCGTTAGAGTGGATTCACCCCTCCACTTT. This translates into CASSVRVDSPLHF.

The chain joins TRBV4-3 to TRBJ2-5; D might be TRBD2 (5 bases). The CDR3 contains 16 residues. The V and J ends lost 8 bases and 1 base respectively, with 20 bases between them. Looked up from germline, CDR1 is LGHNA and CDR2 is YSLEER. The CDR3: CASAGSGTSGQETQYF. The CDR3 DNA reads TGCGCCAGCGCCGGGTCCGGAACTAGTGGCCAAGAGACCCAGTACTTC.